Ten or more counts support the clone carrying this T cell receptor beta chain. TCRdb passed the reads through MiXCR, listing each CDR3 protein once. The sample consists of about 360,000 distinct CDR3 sequences, about a sixth of them appearing once. This sample is part of a study of T cell repertoires in cytomegalovirus infection. CDR3 length: 14 residues. Trimming shortened V by 2 bases and J by 6 bases, and 11 bases separated the two germline ends. Germline lookup yields CDR1 SGHTA and CDR2 FQGNSA. Source material: PBMCs. The chain employs TRBV7-2 and TRBJ2-1; D ambiguous. This receptor was obtained from a human donor in good health (CMV status not recorded). Some clones in this sample may be carry-over from other donors' samples. CDR3: CASSLYGQSNEQFF. CDR3 bases: TGTGCCAGCAGCTTATACGGGCAGTCCAATGAGCAGTTCTTC.